Presented here are 20 T cell receptor beta chains from one specimen sequenced in a study of T cells after posttransplantation cyclophosphamide. This table comes from immunoSEQ multiplex PCR, and its TCRdb copy is limited to in-frame clones, with some not included. Found here are tens of thousands of clones, just over 85% of them singletons; the top ten hold 2.8%. The sequenced material came from PBMCs. These receptors were taken from a man in his thirties or forties with a blood cancer, CMV-positive, and with a related stem cell donor.

This sequence joins TRBV4-1 and TRBJ2-1; D unresolved. Germline V gene sequence: CDR1 MGHRA, CDR2 YSYEKL. This CDR3 is 13 amino acids long. V dropped 4 bases and J dropped 4 bases, with 8 bases sitting between them. CDR3 loop: CASSPSPYNEQFF. As DNA, the CDR3 is TGCGCCAGCAGCCCGAGCCCTTACAATGAGCAGTTCTTC.

V is TRBV7-2 and J is TRBJ2-7; 7 bases fit TRBD2. This CDR3 has 15 residues. Germline loops: CDR1 SGHTA, CDR2 FQGNSA. V was pared by 5 bases and J by 2 bases, with 9 bases of the junction left unmatched. The CDR3 region has the DNA TGTGCCAGCAGCCCCCGGGTAGCGGGCCCCTACGAGCAGTACTTC. Its protein product is CASSPRVAGPYEQYF.

This clone has only one observation. The chain uses TRBV14 and TRBJ2-7; 10 bases fit TRBD2. CDR1 SGHDN and CDR2 FVKESK come from the germline V gene. Unmatched junction bases numbered 4, after V lost 2 bases and J lost 9 bases. The CDR3 is 13 amino acids. For the CDR3, the DNA is TGTGCCAGCAGCCAAAGCGGGAGGGTTGGGCAGTACTTC. Its translation is CASSQSGRVGQYF. Using reference TRBV14 and TRBJ2-7 for the parts outside the CDR3, the full variable domain is EAGVTQFPSHSVIEKGQTVTLRCDPISGHDNLYWYRRVMGKEIKFLLHFVKESKQDESGMPNNRFLAERTGGTYSTLKVQPAELEDSGVYFCASSQSGRVGQYFGPGTRLTVT.

This chain connects TRBV6-5 to TRBJ2-1; tentative D call: TRBD1 (6 bases). Germline CDR1 MNHEY, CDR2 SVGAGI. V dropped 6 bases and J dropped 5 bases, with 20 bases sitting between them. This CDR3 comprises 16 residues. CDR3 residues: CASSYRTGKRNNEQFF. The CDR3 DNA reads TGTGCCAGCAGCTACCGAACAGGGAAAAGAAACAATGAGCAGTTCTTC.

V is TRBV29-1 and J is TRBJ2-3; D uncertain. V was clipped by 4 bases and J by 4 bases, with 9 bases between them. Germline-derived CDR1 and CDR2 are SQVTM and ANQGSEA. This CDR3 is 12 amino acids long. CDR3 coding DNA: TGCAGCGTTGCTGTAGGAGCAGATACGCAGTATTTT. It specifies CSVAVGADTQYF.

This clone was recorded only once. The chain is built from TRBV5-1 and TRBJ2-7; 7 nucleotides agree with TRBD2. Germline loops: CDR1 SGHRS, CDR2 YFSETQ. V shed 3 bases, J shed 6 bases, and the junction held 9 bases outside the gene matches. CDR3 length: 14 residues. Here the CDR3 DNA reads TGCGCCAGCAGCTCCGGACTAGTAGGTGGCGAGCAGTACTTC. Protein product: CASSSGLVGGEQYF.

This chain joins TRBV15 and TRBJ1-4; a possible D gene is TRBD1 (6 bases). The CDR3 totals 17 residues. CDR1 is LNHNV and CDR2 is YYDKDF in the germline V gene (reference sequence). Trimming cost V 2 bases and J 4 bases, with 17 bases left between them. This chain's CDR3 is CATSRSHLGQSNEKLFF. Here the CDR3 DNA reads TGTGCCACCAGCAGAAGTCACTTAGGACAGAGTAATGAAAAACTGTTTTTT.

DNA for the CDR3: TGTGCCAGCAGCTTAGAGACAGGGGGTGTTAATGAGCAGTTCTTC. The encoded protein is CASSLETGGVNEQFF. The chain has TRBV13 and TRBJ2-1; 9 positions agree with TRBD1. CDR1 is PRHDT, CDR2 FYEKMQ, per germline (reference sequence). The V gene end was trimmed by 1 base and the J gene end by 7 bases; junction bases not matched to a gene: 5. The CDR3 has 15 residues. The full variable domain, completed using reference TRBV13 and TRBJ2-1, is AAGVIQSPRHLIKEKRETATLKCYPIPRHDTVYWYQQGPGQDPQFLISFYEKMQSDKGSIPDRFSAQQFSDYHSELNMSSLELGDSALYFCASSLETGGVNEQFFGPGTRLTVL.

The V call is TRBV5-1, the J call TRBJ1-1, with D possibly being TRBD1 (6 bases). Looked up from germline, CDR1 is SGHRS and CDR2 is YFSETQ. The CDR3 is 14 residues long. Deletions cut 5 bases from V and 1 base from J, with 12 bases between. In DNA, the CDR3 is TGCGCCAGCAGGACTGACAGGAAGAACACTGAAGCTTTCTTT. It encodes CASRTDRKNTEAFF.

The V gene is TRBV29-1, the J gene TRBJ2-7; D may be TRBD2 (5 bases). From germline, CDR1 is SQVTM and CDR2 ANQGSEA. V gave up 5 bases and J gave up 4 bases, with 12 bases separating them. This CDR3 spans 12 amino acids. The CDR3, as DNA: TGCAGCGTTCGACTAATTGGTTACGAGCAGTACTTC. This sequence encodes CSVRLIGYEQYF.

The rearrangement uses TRBV18 and TRBJ2-1; TRBD1 might be the D (6 bases). CDR3 length: 15 amino acids. Looked up from germline, CDR1 is KGHSH and CDR2 is LQKENI. V was clipped by 3 bases and J by 7 bases, with 16 bases between them. This CDR3 is CASSPESGVRNEQFF. In DNA, the CDR3 is TGTGCCAGCTCACCTGAATCAGGGGTTAGGAATGAGCAGTTCTTC.

CDR3 protein: CASSLAHQKGNGYTF. CDR3 nucleotides: TGCGCCAGCAGCTTGGCCCATCAAAAGGGGAATGGCTACACCTTC. J is TRBJ1-2 and V is TRBV5-1; D is perhaps TRBD1 (5 bases). The CDR3 extends over 15 amino acids. V was clipped by 0 bases and J by 6 bases, with 15 bases between them. Looked up from germline, CDR1 is SGHRS and CDR2 is YFSETQ.

This chain joins TRBV19 and TRBJ2-2; D ambiguous. Trimming cost V 6 bases and J 4 bases, with 6 bases left between them. CDR1 is LNHDA, CDR2 SQIVND, per germline (reference sequence). The CDR3 consists of 12 residues. DNA for the CDR3: TGTGCCAGTAGCCCCTTCACCGGGGAGCTGTTTTTT. It specifies CASSPFTGELFF. The full variable domain, completed using reference TRBV19 and TRBJ2-2, is DGGITQSPKYLFRKEGQNVTLSCEQNLNHDAMYWYRQDPGQGLRLIYYSQIVNDFQKGDIAEGYSVSREKKESFPLTVTSAQKNPTAFYLCASSPFTGELFFGEGSRLTVL.

This sequence joins TRBV25-1 and TRBJ2-7; 9 bases match TRBD2. CDR1 is MGHDK, CDR2 SYGVNS, per germline. V lost 7 bases to trimming and J lost 5 bases; unmatched junction nucleotides: 6. The CDR3 is 13 amino acids. In nucleotides, the CDR3 is TGTGCCAGCACTGGCGGGAGGGCCCACGAGCAGTACTTC. Translated, it gives CASTGGRAHEQYF.

J is TRBJ1-4 and V is TRBV28; D not resolved. The CDR3 is made up of 15 amino acids. V was cut by 3 bases and J by 0 bases, with 8 bases left in between. From germline, CDR1 is MDHEN and CDR2 SYDVKM. CDR3 coding DNA: TGTGCCAGCAGTTTGGCCGGAGCAACTAATGAAAAACTGTTTTTT. Its protein product is CASSLAGATNEKLFF.

This clone has just a few counts. This chain connects TRBV27 to TRBJ2-2; 13 bases are shared with TRBD2. Trimming at V came to 5 bases and at J to 7 bases, leaving 7 bases not matched to a gene. There are 16 residues in the CDR3. Germline-derived CDR1 and CDR2 are MNHEY and SMNVEV (reference sequence). CDR3 sequence: CASSRLAGGRNGELFF. The CDR3 bases are TGTGCCAGCAGTAGACTAGCGGGAGGAAGGAACGGGGAGCTGTTTTTT.

The chain joins TRBV7-9 to TRBJ1-1; 8 nucleotides line up with TRBD1. The CDR3 totals 11 residues. Trimming cost V 6 bases and J 10 bases; bases outside gene matches: 4. Germline V gene lookup returns CDR1 SEHNR and CDR2 FQNEAQ (reference sequence). CDR3 DNA sequence: TGTGCCAGCAGTTACGACAGGGGAGCTTTCTTT. Translation gives CASSYDRGAFF.

V is TRBV2 and J is TRBJ1-5, with TRBD1 matching 7 bases. CDR3 length equals 15 residues. The V gene end was trimmed by 4 bases and the J gene end by 1 base; junction bases not matched to a gene: 4. The germline CDR1 and CDR2 sequences are SNHLY and FYNNEI. The CDR3 DNA is TGTGCCAGCAGTGGGGACAGCTTCAGCAATCAGCCCCAGCATTTT. As protein: CASSGDSFSNQPQHF.

The chain is built from TRBV19 and TRBJ1-2; D may be TRBD1 (6 bases). The CDR3 covers 14 residues. Germline-derived CDR1 and CDR2 are LNHDA and SQIVND (reference sequence). The V end was cut by 5 bases, the J end by 1 base, with 11 bases between. CDR3 DNA sequence: TGTGCCAGTAGTGGGACAACGTATAACTATGGCTACACCTTC. It is translated as CASSGTTYNYGYTF.

This clone occurred a few times. The V and J genes are TRBV6-5 and TRBJ2-2; 10 bases fit TRBD2. Germline V gene lookup returns CDR1 MNHEY and CDR2 SVGAGI. This CDR3 is 15 amino acids long. The trim removed 8 bases at V and 7 bases at J, leaving 10 bases unmatched. CDR3 region: CASGSSGRVRGELFF. The CDR3 DNA reads TGTGCCAGCGGCTCTAGCGGGAGAGTTCGCGGGGAGCTGTTTTTT.